This T cell receptor beta chain was documented in a study of OX40 agonist ivuxolimab in advanced cancers. Concerning the study at large: Ivuxolimab was a fully human IgG2 agonistic monoclonal antibody targeting the costimulatory receptor OX40 (CD134). Intravenous ivuxolimab was administered to patients every 2 weeks at six dose levels: 0.01, 0.1, 0.3, 1.5, 3 and 10 mg/kg. Among the 52 dose-escalation patients, about 19 had hepatocellular carcinoma, 15 or so melanoma, 9 renal cell carcinoma and 9 head and neck cancer. In the dose-escalation cohort, 75% to 85% of patients were male, and the mean age was around 60 years with a range of about 20 to 80. Patients were allowed to have had prior anti-PD-1, anti-PD-L1 or anti-CTLA-4 therapy, and about 40% of the dose-escalation patients had been treated with checkpoint inhibitors. Partial responses occurred in three dose-escalation patients, of whom one had hepatocellular carcinoma and two had cutaneous melanoma. Peripheral TCRbeta sequencing was intended to test whether TCR sequence diversity was altered and clonal T-cell expansion was caused by ivuxolimab. The paper describes the monotherapy dose-escalation part (N = 52 patients) of the phase I trial of ivuxolimab.

To sequence the TCRbeta CDR3 region, genomic DNA was isolated from the sorted cells. The immunoSEQ Assay was used to sequence the TCRbeta CDR3 regions. TCRdb holds this immuneACCESS table with in-frame rearrangements only. Some clones are missing; in checked studies, unresolved V genes explain under half, and the rest has no known cause. This sample has tens of thousands of clones in its table, and around 85% of those were observed once. Approximately 26% of the sample is in the top ten clones. A note on this clone: This receptor's antigen is unknown. Per-nucleotide qualities are absent, and no much larger clonotype sits a single base away.

Study-wide findings and limitations: In partial responders in the 0.1-3.0 mg/kg groups, normalized peripheral clonal expansion was found to be among the lowest, especially among CD8+ T cells. Clonal expansion of both CD4+ and CD8+ blood T cells was observed from baseline to week 6 at doses 0.1 to 3.0 mg/kg. After ivuxolimab, CD8+ T cells had more expanded clones than CD4+ T cells on average. Low levels of normalized T-cell clonal expansion were also seen in some patients who did not respond. Which antigens the clonally expanded peripheral T cells were specific for was not determined.

Patients with a history of autoimmune disease or receiving systemic immunosuppression were excluded from the trial. Peripheral blood for TCR sequencing was drawn from every dose cohort at baseline, at cycle 4 day 1 and at cycle 7 day 1. Samples came from an open-label, multicenter, first-in-human phase I dose-escalation trial of ivuxolimab. The trial enrolled adults with locally advanced or metastatic head and neck squamous cell, hepatocellular, melanoma or renal cell carcinoma. Before TCR sequencing, CD4+ and CD8+ T cells were separately sorted from peripheral blood. Sample: CD4+ or CD8+ T cells sorted from blood, taken in a trial of the OX40 agonist ivuxolimab. The origin of this receptor is an adult with an advanced solid tumor such as melanoma, head and neck, liver or kidney cancer.

The nucleotide sequence is given as TGTGCCAGCAGCCCCTTTGAGCGGTCCTACGAGCAGTACTTC. It codes for CASSPFERSYEQYF. The V gene is TRBV7-6 and the J gene is TRBJ2-7; tentative D gene TRBD2, with 5 bases matching. The CDR3 numbers 14 residues from cysteine through phenylalanine. Here the CDR3 DNA is all that survives: 42 bases in frame from base 1. V and J are truncated by 5 bases and 1 base respectively, leaving an intervening sequence of 12 bases. Based on the germline V gene, the CDR1 and CDR2 sequences are SGHVS and FNYEAQ. Beyond the CDR3, the reference TRBV7-6 and TRBJ2-7 genes provide the residues; the full variable domain reads: GAGVSQSPRYKVTKRGQDVALRCDPISGHVSLYWYRQALGQGPEFLTYFNYEAQQDKSGLPNDRFSAERPEGSISTLTIQRTEQRDSAMYRCASSPFERSYEQYFGPGTRLTVT.